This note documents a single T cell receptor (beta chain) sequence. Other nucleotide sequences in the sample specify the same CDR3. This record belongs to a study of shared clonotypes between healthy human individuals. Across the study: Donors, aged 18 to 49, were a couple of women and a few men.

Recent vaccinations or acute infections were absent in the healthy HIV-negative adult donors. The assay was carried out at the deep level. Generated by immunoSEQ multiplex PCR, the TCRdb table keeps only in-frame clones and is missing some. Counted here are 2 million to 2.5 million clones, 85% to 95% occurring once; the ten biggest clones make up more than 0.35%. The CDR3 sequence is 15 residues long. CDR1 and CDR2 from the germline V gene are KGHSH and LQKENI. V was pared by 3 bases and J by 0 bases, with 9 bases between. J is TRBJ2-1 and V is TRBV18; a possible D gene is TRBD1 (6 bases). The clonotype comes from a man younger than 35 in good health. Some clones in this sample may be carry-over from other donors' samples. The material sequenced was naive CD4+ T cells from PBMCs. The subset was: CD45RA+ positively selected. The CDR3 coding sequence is TGTGCCAGCTCACCCGGACAGAGCTCCTACAATGAGCAGTTCTTC. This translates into CASSPGQSSYNEQFF. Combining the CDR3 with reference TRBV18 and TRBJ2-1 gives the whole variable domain NAGVMQNPRHLVRRRGQEARLRCSPMKGHSHVYWYRQLPEEGLKFMVYLQKENIIDESGMPKERFSAEFPKEGPSILRIQQVVRGDSAAYFCASSPGQSSYNEQFFGPGTRLTVL.